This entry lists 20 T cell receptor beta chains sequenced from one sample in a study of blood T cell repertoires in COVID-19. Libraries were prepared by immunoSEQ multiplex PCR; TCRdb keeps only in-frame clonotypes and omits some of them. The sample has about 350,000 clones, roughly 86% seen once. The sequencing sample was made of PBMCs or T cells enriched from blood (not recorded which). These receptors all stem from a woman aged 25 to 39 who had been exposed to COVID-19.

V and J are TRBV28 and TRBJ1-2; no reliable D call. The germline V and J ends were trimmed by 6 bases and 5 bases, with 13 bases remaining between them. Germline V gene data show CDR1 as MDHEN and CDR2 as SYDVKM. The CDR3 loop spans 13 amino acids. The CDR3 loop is CASSPGATYGYTF. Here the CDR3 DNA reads TGTGCCAGCAGCCCCGGAGCGACTTATGGCTACACCTTC.

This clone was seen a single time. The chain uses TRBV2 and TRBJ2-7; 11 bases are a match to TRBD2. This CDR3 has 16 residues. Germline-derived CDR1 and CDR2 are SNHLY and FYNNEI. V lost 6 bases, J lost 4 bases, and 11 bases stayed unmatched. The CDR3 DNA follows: TGTGCCAGCAGGCGTCTAGCGGGAGGCCTAGATTACGAGCAGTACTTC. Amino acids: CASRRLAGGLDYEQYF.

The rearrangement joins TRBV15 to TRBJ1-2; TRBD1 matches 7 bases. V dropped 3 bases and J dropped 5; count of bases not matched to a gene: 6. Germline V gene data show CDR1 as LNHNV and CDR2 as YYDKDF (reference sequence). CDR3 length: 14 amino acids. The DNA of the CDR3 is TGTGCCACCAGCAGCCGGGACAGAGATTATGGCTACACCTTC. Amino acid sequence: CATSSRDRDYGYTF. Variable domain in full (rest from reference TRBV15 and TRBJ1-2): DAMVIQNPRYQVTQFGKPVTLSCSQTLNHNVMYWYQQKSSQAPKLLFHYYDKDFNNEADTPDNFQSRRPNTSFCFLDIRSPGLGDTAMYLCATSSRDRDYGYTFGSGTRLTVV.

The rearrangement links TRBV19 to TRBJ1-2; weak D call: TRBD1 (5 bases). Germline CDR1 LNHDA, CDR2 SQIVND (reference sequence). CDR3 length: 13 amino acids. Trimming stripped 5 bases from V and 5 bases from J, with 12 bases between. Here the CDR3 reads CASSFQGGYGYTF. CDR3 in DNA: TGTGCCAGTAGTTTCCAGGGAGGGTATGGCTACACCTTC.

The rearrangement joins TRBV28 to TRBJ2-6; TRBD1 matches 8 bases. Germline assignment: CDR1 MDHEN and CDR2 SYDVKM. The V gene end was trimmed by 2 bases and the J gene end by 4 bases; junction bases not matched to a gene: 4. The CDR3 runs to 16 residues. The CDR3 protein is CASSLQGAWGANVLTF. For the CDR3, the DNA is TGTGCCAGCAGTTTACAGGGGGCGTGGGGGGCCAACGTCCTGACTTTC.

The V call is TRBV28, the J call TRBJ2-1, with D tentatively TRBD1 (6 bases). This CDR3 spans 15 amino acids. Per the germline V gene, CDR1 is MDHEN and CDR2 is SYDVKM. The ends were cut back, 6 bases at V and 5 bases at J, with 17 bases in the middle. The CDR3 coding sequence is TGTGCCAGCAGACCCACAGGGTTCGGCCACAATGAGCAGTTCTTC. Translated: CASRPTGFGHNEQFF. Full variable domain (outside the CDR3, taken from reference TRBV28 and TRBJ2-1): DVKVTQSSRYLVKRTGEKVFLECVQDMDHENMFWYRQDPGLGLRLIYFSYDVKMKEKGDIPEGYSVSREKKERFSLILESASTNQTSMYLCASRPTGFGHNEQFFGPGTRLTVL.

CDR3 in amino acids: CASRSGLTYNEQFF. CDR3 nucleotides: TGTGCCAGCAGATCGGGACTAACCTACAATGAGCAGTTCTTC. V is TRBV28 and J is TRBJ2-1, with 7 bases lining up with TRBD2. The CDR3 is 14 amino acids. Germline V lookup: CDR1 MDHEN, CDR2 SYDVKM. V lost 6 bases and J lost 2; bases outside the gene matches: 4.

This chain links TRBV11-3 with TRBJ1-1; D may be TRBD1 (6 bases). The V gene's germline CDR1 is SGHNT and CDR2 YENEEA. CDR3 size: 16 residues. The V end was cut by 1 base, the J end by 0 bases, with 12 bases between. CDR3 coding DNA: TGTGCCAGCAGCTTAGCCTGGACAGCCATGAACACTGAAGCTTTCTTT. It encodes CASSLAWTAMNTEAFF.

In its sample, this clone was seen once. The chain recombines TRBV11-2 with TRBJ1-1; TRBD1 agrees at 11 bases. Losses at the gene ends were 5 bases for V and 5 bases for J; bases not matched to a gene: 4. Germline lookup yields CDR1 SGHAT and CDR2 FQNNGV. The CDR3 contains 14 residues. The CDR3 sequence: CASSTGQGGTEAFF. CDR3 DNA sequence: TGTGCCAGCAGCACGGGACAGGGGGGGACTGAAGCTTTCTTT.

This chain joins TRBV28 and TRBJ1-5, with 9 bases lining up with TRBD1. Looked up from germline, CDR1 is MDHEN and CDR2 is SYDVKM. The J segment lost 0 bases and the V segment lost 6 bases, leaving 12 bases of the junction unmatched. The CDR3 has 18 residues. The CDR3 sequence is CASSSRQGGTYSNQPQHF. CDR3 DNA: TGTGCCAGCAGCTCAAGACAGGGGGGGACTTATAGCAATCAGCCCCAGCATTTT.

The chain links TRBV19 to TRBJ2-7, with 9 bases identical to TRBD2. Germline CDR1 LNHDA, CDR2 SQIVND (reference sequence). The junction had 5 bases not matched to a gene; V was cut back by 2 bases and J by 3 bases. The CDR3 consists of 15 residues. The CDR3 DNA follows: TGTGCCAGTAGTATATTTAGCGGGGGCAACTACGAGCAGTACTTC. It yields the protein CASSIFSGGNYEQYF.

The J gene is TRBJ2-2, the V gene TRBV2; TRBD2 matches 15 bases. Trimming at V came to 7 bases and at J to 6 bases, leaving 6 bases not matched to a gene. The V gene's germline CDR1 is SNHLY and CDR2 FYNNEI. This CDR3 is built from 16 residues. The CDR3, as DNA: TGTGCCAGCACCTTCGGACTAGCGGGAGGGTCCGGGGAGCTGTTTTTT. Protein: CASTFGLAGGSGELFF.

The CDR3 loop is CASSVPQRASTDTQYF. The CDR3 DNA reads TGTGCCAGCAGCGTCCCCCAGCGGGCAAGCACAGATACGCAGTATTTT. The V gene is TRBV9, the J gene TRBJ2-3; D might be TRBD2 (6 bases). Trimming removed 2 bases from V and 0 bases from J, with 13 bases in between. This CDR3 is 16 amino acids long. Germline V CDR1 and CDR2: SGDLS, YYNGEE.

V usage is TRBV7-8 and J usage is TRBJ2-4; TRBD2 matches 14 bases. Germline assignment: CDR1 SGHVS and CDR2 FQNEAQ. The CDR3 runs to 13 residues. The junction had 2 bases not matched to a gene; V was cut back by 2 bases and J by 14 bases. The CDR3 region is CASSLRGLAGEYF. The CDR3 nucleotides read TGTGCCAGCAGCTTAAGGGGACTAGCGGGAGAGTACTTC.

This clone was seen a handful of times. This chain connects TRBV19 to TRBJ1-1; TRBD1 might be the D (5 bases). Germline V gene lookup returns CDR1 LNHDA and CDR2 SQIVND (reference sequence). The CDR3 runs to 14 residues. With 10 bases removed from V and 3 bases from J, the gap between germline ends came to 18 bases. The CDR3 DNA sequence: TGTGCCACCAGCTGGCGGGGAGGGGACACTGAAGCTTTCTTT. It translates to CATSWRGGDTEAFF. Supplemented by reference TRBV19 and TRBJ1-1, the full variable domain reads DGGITQSPKYLFRKEGQNVTLSCEQNLNHDAMYWYRQDPGQGLRLIYYSQIVNDFQKGDIAEGYSVSREKKESFPLTVTSAQKNPTAFYLCATSWRGGDTEAFFGQGTRLTVV.

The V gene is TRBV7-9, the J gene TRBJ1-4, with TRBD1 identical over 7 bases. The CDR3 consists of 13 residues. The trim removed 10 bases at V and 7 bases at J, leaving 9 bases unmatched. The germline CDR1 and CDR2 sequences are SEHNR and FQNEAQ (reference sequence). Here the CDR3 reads CATHRGPGEKLFF. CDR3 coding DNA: TGTGCCACCCACAGGGGCCCTGGTGAAAAACTGTTTTTT.

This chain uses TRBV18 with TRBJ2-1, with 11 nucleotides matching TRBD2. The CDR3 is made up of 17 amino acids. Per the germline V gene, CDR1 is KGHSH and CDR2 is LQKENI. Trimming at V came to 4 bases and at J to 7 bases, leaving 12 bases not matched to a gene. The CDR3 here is CASSRYTSGSITNEQFF. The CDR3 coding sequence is TGTGCCAGCTCACGATACACTAGCGGGAGTATCACTAATGAGCAGTTCTTC.

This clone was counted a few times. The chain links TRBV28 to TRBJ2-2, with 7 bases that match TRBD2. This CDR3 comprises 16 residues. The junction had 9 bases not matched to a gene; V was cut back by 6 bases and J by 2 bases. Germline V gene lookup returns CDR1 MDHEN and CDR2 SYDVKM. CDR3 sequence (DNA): TGTGCCAGCAGGCCGGCGGGAGAAGACAACACCGGGGAGCTGTTTTTT. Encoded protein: CASRPAGEDNTGELFF.

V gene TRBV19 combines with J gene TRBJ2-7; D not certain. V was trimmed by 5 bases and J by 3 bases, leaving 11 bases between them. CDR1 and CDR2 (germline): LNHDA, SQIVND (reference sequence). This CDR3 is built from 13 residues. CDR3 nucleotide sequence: TGTGCCAGTAGTGTGAGGCAGAGCTACGAGCAGTACTTC. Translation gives CASSVRQSYEQYF.

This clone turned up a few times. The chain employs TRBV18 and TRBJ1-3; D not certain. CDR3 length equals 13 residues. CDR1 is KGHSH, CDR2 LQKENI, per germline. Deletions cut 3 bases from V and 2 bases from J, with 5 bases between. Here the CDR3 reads CASSPPTGNTIYF. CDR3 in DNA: TGTGCCAGCTCACCCCCAACTGGAAACACCATATATTTT.